The next 29 T cell receptor beta chains were all read from a single sample in a study of blood T cell repertoires in COVID-19. Sequencing was performed with immunoSEQ multiplex PCR; in TCRdb, only in-frame clones are kept and a portion is missing. The table lists around 180,000 clones, 70% to 85% of them singletons. Sequenced input: PBMCs or T cells enriched from blood (not recorded which). Receptor source: a man aged 45 to 65 who had recovered from COVID-19.

The chain links TRBV5-5 to TRBJ2-3; 16 nucleotides line up with TRBD2. Germline-derived CDR1 and CDR2 are SGHKS and YYEKEE (reference sequence). The CDR3 contains 18 residues. With 4 bases clipped from V and 1 base from J, the junction kept 6 bases outside the gene matches. CDR3 DNA: TGTGCCAGCAGCGCGGGACTAGCGGGGGGGCGGCGCACAGATACGCAGTATTTT. It specifies CASSAGLAGGRRTDTQYF.

The chain employs TRBV11-1 and TRBJ2-5, with 9 bases aligning to TRBD2. CDR3 length: 15 amino acids. CDR1 is SGHAT, CDR2 FQDESV, per germline (reference sequence). V gave up 1 base and J gave up 4 bases; unmatched junction bases: 4. As DNA, the CDR3 is TGTGCCAGCAGCTTAGGCGGGGGGGCCGGAGAGACCCAGTACTTC. Translated: CASSLGGGAGETQYF. Filled out from reference TRBV11-1 and TRBJ2-5, the complete variable domain reads EAEVAQSPRYKITEKSQAVAFWCDPISGHATLYWYRQILGQGPELLVQFQDESVVDDSQLPKDRFSAERLKGVDSTLKIQPAELGDSAMYLCASSLGGGAGETQYFGPGTRLLVL.

Details on this clone: Other DNA sequences from this sample encode an identical CDR3 as well. The rearrangement links TRBV10-1 to TRBJ1-1; D gene ambiguous. This CDR3 region has 13 residues. The ends were cut back, 3 bases at V and 2 bases at J, with 7 bases in the middle. Germline V gene lookup returns CDR1 WNHNN and CDR2 SYGVQD (reference sequence). CDR3 protein: CASSDGVNTEAFF. CDR3 coding DNA: TGCGCCAGCAGTGACGGGGTCAACACTGAAGCTTTCTTT.

This rearrangement joins TRBV18 to TRBJ1-4; D remains ambiguous. The ends were cut back, 2 bases at V and 1 base at J, with 5 bases in the middle. Per germline, CDR1 KGHSH and CDR2 LQKENI. The CDR3 has 14 residues. CDR3 region: CASSPGGTNEKLFF. The CDR3 DNA is TGTGCCAGCTCACCAGGCGGAACTAATGAAAAACTGTTTTTT.

V and J are TRBV7-9 and TRBJ1-1; D is unclear. This CDR3 has 14 amino acids. Trimming pared 0 bases from V and 6 bases from J, leaving 11 bases between. Germline lookup yields CDR1 SEHNR and CDR2 FQNEAQ (reference sequence). The CDR3 region has the DNA TGTGCCAGCAGCTTAGCGTACAAATACGCTGAAGCTTTCTTT. It is translated as CASSLAYKYAEAFF.

This clone was counted ten times or more. The rearrangement links TRBV10-1 to TRBJ2-7; maybe TRBD1 (6 bases). The CDR3 spans 14 residues. Germline CDR1 and CDR2: WNHNN and SYGVQD (reference sequence). V lost 6 bases to trimming and J lost 2 bases, with 14 bases between them. CDR3 in amino acids: CASSEGHGTYEQYF. CDR3 sequence (DNA): TGCGCCAGCAGCGAGGGACACGGAACCTACGAGCAGTACTTC.

CDR3 nucleotide sequence: TGTGCCAGCAGTGAAGAGTACAGGGGGCCTTTCCACGAGCAGTACTTC. Amino acid sequence: CASSEEYRGPFHEQYF. The V gene is TRBV6-1, the J gene TRBJ2-7; 9 positions agree with TRBD1. This CDR3 has 16 amino acids. The junction had 9 bases not matched to a gene; V was cut back by 1 base and J by 5 bases. Germline-derived CDR1 and CDR2 are MNHNS and SASEGT.

The V call is TRBV5-1, the J call TRBJ2-7; D unresolved. Looked up from germline, CDR1 is SGHRS and CDR2 is YFSETQ. With 0 bases removed from V and 1 base from J, the gap between germline ends came to 11 bases. CDR3 size: 15 residues. This chain's CDR3 is CASSLESRSSYEQYF. The CDR3 DNA reads TGCGCCAGCAGCTTGGAATCCAGATCTTCCTACGAGCAGTACTTC.

This clone was detected once. The chain is built from TRBV10-3 and TRBJ1-1; the D gene is possibly TRBD1 (6 bases). The germline CDR1 and CDR2 sequences are ENHRY and SYGVKD. This CDR3 is built from 14 residues. V lost 2 bases and J lost 1, with 8 bases in between. The CDR3 protein is CAISETGPNTEAFF. CDR3 sequence (DNA): TGTGCCATCAGTGAGACAGGGCCGAACACTGAAGCTTTCTTT.

J is TRBJ1-2 and V is TRBV9, with 8 bases aligning to TRBD1. Trimming cost V 0 bases and J 5 bases; bases outside gene matches: 9. CDR3 length: 16 amino acids. The germline gives CDR1 SGDLS, CDR2 YYNGEE. CDR3 sequence reads: CASSVARTGPGYGYTF. CDR3 in DNA: TGTGCCAGCAGCGTAGCTCGGACAGGGCCAGGATATGGCTACACCTTC.

The genes are TRBV3-1 (or the pseudogene TRBV3-2) and TRBJ2-7; 7 bases agree with TRBD1. Germline values: CDR1 LGHDT, CDR2 YNNKEL (reference sequence). The CDR3 covers 14 residues. V lost 4 bases to trimming and J lost 3 bases; unmatched junction nucleotides: 6. The CDR3 protein is CASSRTGVHYEQYF. The CDR3 DNA reads TGTGCCAGCAGCCGAACAGGGGTTCACTACGAGCAGTACTTC.

This clone is a singleton in its sample. The chain combines TRBV11-2 with TRBJ2-3; 10 nucleotides align to TRBD1. J lost 7 bases, V lost 3 bases, and 7 bases had no gene match. The CDR3 spans 15 residues. CDR1 and CDR2 (germline): SGHAT, FQNNGV. DNA of the CDR3: TGTGCCAGCAGCTTTGGGACAGGGGCTGAGAATACGCAGTATTTT. Its protein is CASSFGTGAENTQYF. Full variable domain (outside the CDR3, taken from reference TRBV11-2 and TRBJ2-3): EAGVAQSPRYKIIEKRQSVAFWCNPISGHATLYWYQQILGQGPKLLIQFQNNGVVDDSQLPKDRFSAERLKGVDSTLKIQPAKLEDSAVYLCASSFGTGAENTQYFGPGTRLTVL.

This clone was found a few times. The V and J genes are TRBV29-1 and TRBJ2-3; 10 bases line up with TRBD2. The V gene end was trimmed by 0 bases and the J gene end by 8 bases; junction bases not matched to a gene: 17. CDR3 size: 18 residues. Germline V CDR1 and CDR2: SQVTM, ANQGSEA. The CDR3 loop reads CSVEDRRASGGHQGTQYF. The CDR3 DNA reads TGCAGCGTTGAAGATAGGAGGGCTAGCGGGGGCCACCAGGGTACGCAGTATTTT.

In this sample, this clone turned up once. The chain combines TRBV25-1 with TRBJ1-2; D may be TRBD1 (5 bases). This CDR3 spans 14 amino acids. Germline-derived CDR1 and CDR2 are MGHDK and SYGVNS. V gave up 7 bases and J gave up 2 bases, with 14 bases separating them. The CDR3 DNA follows: TGTGCCAGCACTCCTTTGGGGGGGAACTATGGCTACACCTTC. Translated: CASTPLGGNYGYTF.

The sample holds one count of this clone. This chain connects TRBV7-9 to TRBJ1-4, with 8 bases aligning to TRBD1. Germline V gene data show CDR1 as SEHNR and CDR2 as FQNEAQ (reference sequence). CDR3 length: 14 residues. Trimming removed 2 bases from V and 8 bases from J; junction bases left unmatched: 4. DNA of the CDR3: TGTGCCAGCAGCTTAACAGGGGGAAGGGAAAAACTGTTTTTT. It specifies CASSLTGGREKLFF.

This sequence joins TRBV3-1 (or the pseudogene TRBV3-2) and TRBJ2-6, with 12 bases lining up with TRBD2. CDR3 length equals 17 residues. The V gene's germline CDR1 is LGHDT and CDR2 YNNKEL (reference sequence). J gave up 4 bases and V 4 bases, and 5 bases lay outside the gene matches. The CDR3 sequence is CASSRTSGGTGANVLTF. The CDR3 DNA is TGTGCCAGCAGCCGTACTAGCGGGGGGACGGGGGCCAACGTCCTGACTTTC.

The CDR3, as DNA: TGCGCCAGCAGCTCCCGACTGAGCGGGGGTGATGAGCAGTTCTTC. This codes for CASSSRLSGGDEQFF. V and J are TRBV4-3 and TRBJ2-1; 8 nucleotides match TRBD2. Germline V CDR1 and CDR2: LGHNA, YSLEER. This CDR3 has 15 amino acids. V lost 5 bases and J lost 8; bases outside the gene matches: 11.

The chain recombines TRBV4-1 with TRBJ1-6, with a weak D call TRBD1 (6 bases). Germline V lookup: CDR1 MGHRA, CDR2 YSYEKL. This CDR3 spans 15 amino acids. Trimming pared 5 bases from V and 9 bases from J, leaving 17 bases between. The CDR3 DNA follows: TGCGCCAGCAGCGACAATTCAGGGGCGAGTTCACCCCTCCACTTT. This translates into CASSDNSGASSPLHF.

The V and J genes are TRBV6-5 and TRBJ2-1, with a possible D match to TRBD1 (6 bases). The CDR3 loop spans 14 amino acids. CDR1 MNHEY and CDR2 SVGAGI come from the germline V gene. Deletions cut 5 bases from V and 9 bases from J, with 17 bases between. The CDR3: CASSQRGTTTEQFF. The CDR3 DNA is TGTGCCAGCAGTCAGCGAGGGACAACCACTGAGCAGTTCTTC.

The gene calls are TRBV2 and TRBJ1-2, with TRBD1 identical over 7 bases. CDR1 and CDR2 (germline): SNHLY, FYNNEI. V shed 5 bases, J shed 5 bases, and the junction held 8 bases outside the gene matches. CDR3 length equals 14 residues. The CDR3 nucleotides are TGTGCCAGCAGTCCTGAGGGGGCGGGGTATGGCTACACCTTC. It codes for CASSPEGAGYGYTF.

This clone has a single count. The J gene is TRBJ2-7, the V gene TRBV18; possible D gene TRBD2, 5 bases. The CDR3 spans 16 residues. Germline loops: CDR1 KGHSH, CDR2 LQKENI. V was shortened by 0 bases and J by 3 bases, with 15 bases between the two germline ends. CDR3: CASSPPGAHGIYEQYF. In DNA form, the CDR3 reads TGTGCCAGCTCACCACCGGGAGCACATGGTATCTACGAGCAGTACTTC. The full variable domain, its missing parts supplied by reference TRBV18 and TRBJ2-7, is NAGVMQNPRHLVRRRGQEARLRCSPMKGHSHVYWYRQLPEEGLKFMVYLQKENIIDESGMPKERFSAEFPKEGPSILRIQQVVRGDSAAYFCASSPPGAHGIYEQYFGPGTRLTVT.

This chain uses TRBV29-1 with TRBJ1-1; perhaps TRBD1 as D (6 bases). V lost 4 bases and J 4 bases, leaving 19 bases between the germline ends. In germline, CDR1 is SQVTM, CDR2 ANQGSEA. The CDR3 is 15 amino acids. CDR3 region: CSVAGNRAFSTEAFF. In nucleotides, the CDR3 is TGCAGCGTTGCTGGAAACAGGGCTTTTTCCACTGAAGCTTTCTTT. The whole variable domain, filled in from reference TRBV29-1 and TRBJ1-1, reads SAVISQKPSRDICQRGTSLTIQCQVDSQVTMMFWYRQQPGQSLTLIATANQGSEATYESGFVIDKFPISRPNLTFSTLTVSNMSPEDSSIYLCSVAGNRAFSTEAFFGQGTRLTVV.

This chain joins TRBV9 and TRBJ2-2; tentatively, D is TRBD1 (6 bases). The germline V gene has CDR1 SGDLS and CDR2 YYNGEE. This CDR3 has 15 residues. V was shortened by 3 bases and J by 4 bases, with 13 bases between the two germline ends. The CDR3 here is CASSDTDRATGELFF. In DNA, the CDR3 is TGTGCCAGCAGCGACACGGACAGAGCCACCGGGGAGCTGTTTTTT.

The chain recombines TRBV19 with TRBJ2-7, with a weak D call TRBD2 (6 bases). CDR3 length: 11 residues. The germline gives CDR1 LNHDA, CDR2 SQIVND (reference sequence). V lost 6 bases and J lost 3, with 6 bases in between. For the CDR3, the DNA is TGTGCCAGTAGCGGGGGCTACGAGCAGTACTTC. This codes for CASSGGYEQYF.

The chain uses TRBV6-1 and TRBJ1-3; a weak D match, TRBD1 (5 bases). The CDR3 is 16 amino acids. CDR1 and CDR2 from the germline V gene are MNHNS and SASEGT. V was trimmed by 2 bases and J by 3 bases, leaving 14 bases between them. In nucleotides, the CDR3 is TGTGCCAGCAGTGAACGTAGGGGCGAGGTTGGAAACACCATATATTTT. Protein product: CASSERRGEVGNTIYF.

V and J are TRBV28 and TRBJ1-5; a possible D gene is TRBD1 (6 bases). Germline CDR1 MDHEN, CDR2 SYDVKM. The CDR3 loop spans 14 amino acids. V lost 6 bases to trimming and J lost 7 bases, with 16 bases between them. The DNA for the CDR3 is TGTGCCAGCAGGGACACAGGGAGAGGACAGCCCCAGCATTTT. It encodes CASRDTGRGQPQHF.

The chain joins TRBV6-2 or TRBV6-3 to TRBJ2-7; a possible D gene is TRBD2 (5 bases). The V end was cut by 6 bases, the J end by 3 bases, with 9 bases between. The CDR3 consists of 12 residues. Per germline, CDR1 MNHEY and CDR2 SVGEGT. CDR3 sequence reads: CASSREGYEQYF. CDR3 DNA: TGTGCCAGCAGCCGAGAGGGCTACGAGCAGTACTTC.

The table lists this clone with a count of one. The chain recombines TRBV9 with TRBJ1-2, with 10 bases that match TRBD1. Trimming took 3 bases from V and 6 from J; bases not matched to a gene: 8. This CDR3 is 15 amino acids long. Germline V gene data show CDR1 as SGDLS and CDR2 as YYNGEE. The CDR3 here is CASSERQGALNGYTF. The DNA for the CDR3 is TGTGCCAGCAGCGAAAGACAGGGGGCCCTTAATGGCTACACCTTC.

This clone came up once. The V and J genes are TRBV29-1 and TRBJ1-2, with 7 bases aligning to TRBD1. J gave up 3 bases and V 3 bases, and 7 bases lay outside the gene matches. Germline loops: CDR1 SQVTM, CDR2 ANQGSEA. The CDR3 runs to 14 residues. The CDR3 region is CSVDKDRRDYGYTF. The CDR3 DNA sequence: TGCAGCGTTGACAAGGACAGGAGAGACTATGGCTACACCTTC.